Presented here are 15 T cell receptor beta chains from one specimen sequenced in a study of molecular identifiers for immune sequencing clone quantification. A single record per CDR3 protein comes from TCRdb applying MiXCR to the PCR reads. The data hold approximately 500,000 distinct CDR3 sequences, with around 23% observed a single time. Sequenced: naive CD8+ T cells from blood, with Jurkat cell RNA spiked in. Indicated subset: FACS-sorted CD8+CD4-CCR7+CD45RA+ naive T cells. These receptors came from a human donor in good health. Some libraries in this study had Jurkat cell RNA spiked in.

In its sample, this clonotype was seen many times. J is TRBJ2-3 and V is TRBV13; the D gene is possibly TRBD1 (5 bases). V was cut by 5 bases and J by 0 bases, with 15 bases left in between. This CDR3 has 16 residues. The V gene's germline CDR1 is PRHDT and CDR2 FYEKMQ (reference sequence). CDR3 in amino acids: CASSHLVTASTDTQYF. CDR3 sequence (DNA): TGTGCCAGCAGCCACTTAGTGACAGCTAGCACAGATACGCAGTATTTT.

Comment on this clonotype: This may be a read error, as it is one base from a much larger clone. J is TRBJ2-6 and V is TRBV28; a possible D gene is TRBD1 (5 bases). Germline lookup yields CDR1 MDHEN and CDR2 SYDVKM. CDR3 length equals 18 residues. CDR3 DNA: TGTGCCAGCAGTTTATGGACAGAGCTGAGCTCTGGGGCCAACGCCCTGACTTTC. This gives the protein CASSLWTELSSGANALTF. Supplemented by reference TRBV28 and TRBJ2-6, the full variable domain reads DVKVTQSSRYLVKRTGEKVFLECVQDMDHENMFWYRQDPGLGLRLIYFSYDVKMKEKGDIPEGYSVSREKKERFSLILESASTNQTSMYLCASSLWTELSSGANALTFGAGSRLTVL.

The V gene is TRBV7-9, the J gene TRBJ2-3; 9 bases are shared with TRBD2. Germline loops: CDR1 SEHNR, CDR2 FQNEAQ (reference sequence). This CDR3 is built from 16 residues. Losses at the gene ends were 5 bases for V and 2 bases for J; bases not matched to a gene: 8. The CDR3 DNA is TGTGCCAGCAGCCCCCCTAGCGGGGTTCACACAGATACGCAGTATTTT. Residues: CASSPPSGVHTDTQYF.

This clonotype was seen only a few times. J is TRBJ2-3 and V is TRBV20-1, with 10 positions matching TRBD2. J gave up 6 bases and V 3 bases, and 6 bases lay outside the gene matches. This CDR3 region has 14 residues. Germline CDR1 is DFQATT and CDR2 is SNEGSKA (reference sequence). In DNA form, the CDR3 reads TGCAGTGCTAGCAGCGGGGGGGCCTCGGATACGCAGTATTTT. It translates to CSASSGGASDTQYF.

This chain joins TRBV7-9 and TRBJ2-4; TRBD2 matches 8 bases. V lost 5 bases to trimming and J lost 0 bases; unmatched junction nucleotides: 9. CDR1 is SEHNR, CDR2 FQNEAQ, per germline (reference sequence). The CDR3 is 17 amino acids. The CDR3 region is CASSPSSGGLAKNIQYF. The CDR3 DNA is TGTGCCAGCAGCCCCTCGTCGGGGGGGTTAGCCAAAAACATTCAGTACTTC.

There are many counts of this clonotype. This chain connects TRBV20-1 to TRBJ1-5; maybe TRBD1 (5 bases). Germline V gives CDR1 DFQATT, CDR2 SNEGSKA (reference sequence). The CDR3 covers 13 residues. CDR3 in DNA: TGCAGGGGGCGGGGTAGGAGCAATCAGCCCCAGCATTTT. Translating gives CRGRGRSNQPQHF.

A word on this clonotype: It may be a read error: a sequence one base away is much more abundant. The rearrangement links TRBV6-5 to TRBJ2-1; D is tentatively TRBD1 or TRBD2 (5 bases each). Trimming removed 7 bases at V and 4 bases at J, with 8 bases between. Germline CDR1 MNHEY, CDR2 SVGAGI. This CDR3 is 12 amino acids long. Here the CDR3 reads CASTEGYNEQFF. Written as DNA, the CDR3 is TGTGCCAGCACTGAGGGGTACAATGAGCAGTTCTTC.

This clonotype came up many times. The genes are TRBV7-2 and TRBJ2-3; D remains unclear. V was trimmed by 3 bases and J by 4 bases, leaving 20 bases between them. Germline V CDR1 and CDR2: SGHTA, FQGNSA. There are 17 residues in the CDR3. The CDR3 reads CASSLANLPKLPDTQYF. The CDR3, as DNA: TGTGCCAGCAGCTTGGCCAATCTCCCCAAACTCCCAGATACGCAGTATTTT.

This clonotype came up many times. The V and J genes are TRBV2 and TRBJ2-1; D gene uncertain. The CDR3 is 14 amino acids. Trimming took off 0 bases at V and 6 bases at J, with 9 bases between the two ends. Germline CDR1 SNHLY, CDR2 FYNNEI. In nucleotides, the CDR3 is TGTGCCAGCAGTGAAGCGTCCCTTTCCAATGAGCAGTTCTTC. It is translated as CASSEASLSNEQFF.

The chain carries TRBV11-2 and TRBJ1-1; a possible D gene is TRBD1 (5 bases). Per the germline V gene, CDR1 is SGHAT and CDR2 is FQNNGV. V was trimmed by 3 bases and J by 3 bases, leaving 8 bases between them. The CDR3 extends over 13 amino acids. The CDR3 nucleotides are TGTGCCAGCAGCTTGGGGGTGTACACTGAAGCTTTCTTT. Protein: CASSLGVYTEAFF.

This clonotype was counted a few times. The rearrangement uses TRBV5-5 and TRBJ2-7; D possibly corresponds to TRBD2 (6 bases). The CDR3 has 15 residues. Germline values: CDR1 SGHKS, CDR2 YYEKEE (reference sequence). The ends were cut back, 1 base at V and 2 bases at J, with 13 bases in the middle. CDR3 sequence (DNA): TGTGCCAGCAGCTTGAGCCTAGCGACCACCTACGAGCAGTACTTC. Encoded protein: CASSLSLATTYEQYF.

Points on this clonotype: This likely reflects a read error, since a far larger clone is one base away. V and J are TRBV7-9 and TRBJ2-7; D perhaps matches TRBD1 (5 bases). V was cut by 1 base and J by 9 bases, with 10 bases left in between. CDR3 length: 12 amino acids. Germline CDR1 reads SEHNR; CDR2 reads FQNEAQ (reference sequence). DNA for the CDR3: TGTGCCAGCAGCTTAGAGGGGCACGCGCAGTACTTC. Its translation is CASSLEGHAQYF.

This clonotype was picked up a small number of times. A much larger clone lies a single base off, so this may be a read error. The chain links TRBV5-1 to TRBJ1-1; D uncertain. Trimming cost V 4 bases and J 4 bases, with 14 bases left between them. The CDR3 runs to 14 residues. From germline, CDR1 is SGHRS and CDR2 YFSETQ. The CDR3 loop reads CASSPPGYVTEAFF. The CDR3, as DNA: TGCGCCAGCAGCCCACCGGGGTACGTCACTGAAGCTTTCTTT.

In this sample, this clonotype turned up many times. V gene TRBV2 combines with J gene TRBJ1-1; D not resolved. Germline assignment: CDR1 SNHLY and CDR2 FYNNEI. V was pared by 3 bases and J by 0 bases, with 8 bases between. The CDR3 totals 14 residues. The CDR3 coding sequence is TGTGCCAGCAGTGACGTCCAAATGAACACTGAAGCTTTCTTT. Residues: CASSDVQMNTEAFF.

This clonotype came up many times. The rearrangement joins TRBV23-1 to TRBJ2-7, with D possibly being TRBD1 (5 bases). TRBV23-1 is an open reading frame, and its role is uncertain. The V gene lost 9 bases and the J gene lost 7 bases, with 19 bases spanning the gap. The CDR3 extends over 13 amino acids. The CDR3 DNA reads as TGCGCCAGGGGGCCGTCCCAGGGTTGTGAGCAGTACTTC. Translated: CARGPSQGCEQYF.